This T cell receptor (beta chain) was identified during a study of cytomegalovirus exposure and HLA in healthy donors. The PCR contained 60 Vbeta and 13 Jbeta primers. Libraries were prepared by immunoSEQ multiplex PCR; TCRdb keeps only in-frame clonotypes and omits some of them. The top ten hold around 5.5% of the sample, which has roughly 130,000 clones, 65% to 75% seen once. This clone showed up just a few times. Trimming took off 0 bases at V and 1 base at J, with 9 bases between the two ends. CDR3 length equals 14 residues. Germline V CDR1 and CDR2: GTSNPN, SVGIG (reference sequence). The V gene is TRBV30, the J gene TRBJ1-1; a possible D gene is TRBD1 (6 bases). Sample: PBMCs. This clonotype was sampled from a woman in her forties or fifties in good health and CMV-seropositive. As DNA, the CDR3 is TGTGCCTGGAGTGTACTGGGACAGAACACTGAAGCTTTCTTT. Translated, it gives CAWSVLGQNTEAFF.